A single sample gave rise to the 2 T cell receptor beta chains below, sequenced in a study of response to subunit inactivated influenza vaccine. Each CDR3 protein gets one entry after TCRdb re-called the RT-PCR reads with MiXCR. The repertoire holds approximately 480,000 distinct CDR3 sequences, with roughly 9.8% as singletons. The material sequenced was PBMCs from blood, taken roughly 46 days after vaccination. The receptors derive from a man aged 50 or older who received an inactivated influenza vaccine.

The chain couples TRBV6-2 or TRBV6-3 to TRBJ1-1; D gene unclear. Germline V gene data show CDR1 as MNHEY and CDR2 as SVGEGT. The CDR3 sequence is 15 residues long. The germline V and J ends were trimmed by 2 bases and 5 bases, with 15 bases remaining between them. The chain's CDR3 is CASSYRASLRTEAFF. The CDR3 DNA reads as TGTGCCAGCAGTTACAGGGCGTCCTTGAGGACTGAAGCTTTCTTT.

This clonotype was seen ten or more times. V usage is TRBV12-3 or TRBV12-4 and J usage is TRBJ2-5; 9 positions agree with TRBD2. V trimming: 5 bases; J trimming: 4 bases; junction bases outside the gene matches: 2. The CDR3 runs 13 residues. The CDR3 DNA sequence: TGTGCCAGCAGTGCGGGGGGGAGAGAGACCCAGTACTTC. It codes for CASSAGGRETQYF.